This T cell receptor beta chain was captured by sequencing in a study of blood T cell repertoires in COVID-19. Study overall: Donors in the United States, Italy and Spain gave samples during acute or convalescent COVID-19. The analysed material was cDNA or gDNA that came from T cells, B-cell-depleted T cells, or PBMCs.

In its sample, this clone was seen once. CDR1 and CDR2 (germline): SEHNR, FQNEAQ (reference sequence). The ends were cut back, 5 bases at V and 5 bases at J, with 4 bases in the middle. This CDR3 is built from 12 residues. In the original analysis: Estimation of nucleated cell counts was performed using reference gene primer amplification. Using immunoSEQ multiplex PCR, the repertoire was profiled, and TCRdb retains in-frame clones only, with some absent. V and J calls and clone size are as listed in that table; D and trimming were resolved from the DNA. The sample consists of fewer than 150,000 clones, 70% to 85% of them appearing once.

The sequenced sample was peripheral blood. The clonotype originates from a woman aged 80 or over in a cohort sampled during active or convalescent COVID-19. V and J are TRBV7-9 and TRBJ1-6; no firm D call. The CDR3 loop reads CASSPNNSPLHF. In nucleotides, the CDR3 is TGTGCCAGCAGCCCCAATAATTCACCCCTCCACTTT.